Listed here are 15 T cell receptor beta chains from one sample, sequenced in a study of blood T cell repertoires in COVID-19. Measured with immunoSEQ multiplex PCR; TCRdb has only the in-frame clones, and not every one. Here the sample spans a few hundred thousand clones, more than 70% being singletons. Sequenced: peripheral blood. These receptors were obtained from a woman younger than 30 with acute or convalescent COVID-19.

This clone was picked up one time. The chain joins TRBV6-5 to TRBJ1-2; TRBD1 might be the D (5 bases). V lost 7 bases to trimming and J lost 4 bases, with 16 bases between them. Germline V CDR1 and CDR2: MNHEY, SVGAGI. The CDR3 contains 14 residues. As DNA, the CDR3 is TGTGCCAGCACTCTAGACAGCCTCATCTATGGCTACACCTTC. Encoded protein: CASTLDSLIYGYTF.

The V call is TRBV6-5, the J call TRBJ2-3; D is possibly TRBD2 (6 bases). The germline CDR1 and CDR2 sequences are MNHEY and SVGAGI. The CDR3 is 14 amino acids. Deletions cut 6 bases from V and 6 bases from J, with 16 bases between. CDR3 in amino acids: CASSYRTRGDTQYF. Here the CDR3 DNA reads TGTGCCAGCAGCTACAGGACCCGGGGGGATACGCAGTATTTT.

The chain has TRBV6-2 or TRBV6-3 and TRBJ2-7; the match to TRBD2 covers 11 bases. The CDR3 is 19 residues long. Trimming took 2 bases from V and 6 from J; bases not matched to a gene: 18. Germline values: CDR1 MNHEY, CDR2 SVGEGT. CDR3 amino acids: CASSYVWASGRMSSGEQYF. The CDR3 DNA reads as TGTGCCAGCAGTTACGTTTGGGCTAGCGGGAGGATGTCCTCGGGCGAGCAGTACTTC.

The chain has TRBV14 and TRBJ2-5, with 13 bases aligning to TRBD2. CDR1 and CDR2 from the germline V gene are SGHDN and FVKESK. The V segment lost 0 bases and the J segment 4 bases; nucleotides outside the gene matches: 8. This CDR3 has 18 residues. This CDR3 reads CASSQDLLAGGSGETQYF. In nucleotides, the CDR3 is TGTGCCAGCAGCCAAGATTTACTAGCGGGAGGGTCGGGAGAGACCCAGTACTTC.

V and J are TRBV24-1 and TRBJ1-5, with D unclear. Germline loops: CDR1 KGHDR, CDR2 SFDVKD. This CDR3 comprises 15 residues. Trimming removed 3 bases from V and 0 bases from J, with 8 bases in between. CDR3 DNA: TGTGCCACCAGTGATCCGCGGCATAGCAATCAGCCCCAGCATTTT. Residues: CATSDPRHSNQPQHF.

The chain is built from TRBV4-3 and TRBJ1-4; tentatively, D is TRBD1 (5 bases). Germline values: CDR1 LGHNA, CDR2 YSLEER. This CDR3 has 15 residues. V was pared by 1 base and J by 9 bases, with 15 bases between. In DNA form, the CDR3 reads TGCGCCAGCAGCCAAGTGGGCGGGGGGAGTCAAAAACTGTTTTTT. Translation: CASSQVGGGSQKLFF.

The chain combines TRBV4-1 with TRBJ1-1, with D uncertain. Germline CDR1 reads MGHRA; CDR2 reads YSYEKL. The CDR3 has 13 residues. Between the trimmed V and J ends, which lost 1 base and 3 bases, there was a span of 6 bases. CDR3 in DNA: TGCGCCAGCAGCCAAGTTACGGACACTGAAGCTTTCTTT. Translating it yields CASSQVTDTEAFF.

This clone was counted many times. This chain uses TRBV29-1 with TRBJ2-5; 8 positions match TRBD1. The J segment lost 5 bases and the V segment lost 5 bases, leaving 7 bases of the junction unmatched. CDR3 size: 13 residues. Germline CDR1 is SQVTM and CDR2 is ANQGSEA. The CDR3 spells CSVHQGAWETQYF. Written as DNA, the CDR3 is TGCAGCGTTCACCAGGGGGCGTGGGAGACCCAGTACTTC.

The V and J genes are TRBV7-2 and TRBJ2-7; 8 bases agree with TRBD2. V shed 5 bases and J 7 bases; nucleotides not matched to a gene: 10. CDR1 SGHTA and CDR2 FQGNSA come from the germline V gene. The CDR3 extends over 14 amino acids. The CDR3 sequence is CASSVGLGMWEQYF. The CDR3 DNA sequence: TGTGCCAGCAGCGTGGGACTAGGAATGTGGGAGCAGTACTTC.

The rearrangement links TRBV6-1 to TRBJ2-1, with 10 bases that match TRBD2. V gave up 2 bases and J gave up 6 bases; unmatched junction bases: 1. The germline CDR1 and CDR2 sequences are MNHNS and SASEGT. The length of the CDR3 is 14 residues. CDR3 loop: CASSESGRANEQFF. DNA of the CDR3: TGTGCCAGCAGTGAAAGCGGGAGGGCCAATGAGCAGTTCTTC.

V usage is TRBV19 and J usage is TRBJ1-1; D is possibly TRBD1 (6 bases). The CDR3 length is 12 residues. The germline CDR1 and CDR2 sequences are LNHDA and SQIVND (reference sequence). V was pared by 6 bases and J by 2 bases, with 7 bases between. The CDR3 DNA sequence: TGTGCCAGTAGGGACAGTAACACTGAAGCTTTCTTT. Translation gives CASRDSNTEAFF.

The chain links TRBV24-1 to TRBJ2-5, with D possibly being TRBD2 (5 bases). This CDR3 has 15 residues. Trimming removed 3 bases at V and 2 bases at J, with 12 bases between. Germline assignment: CDR1 KGHDR and CDR2 SFDVKD. The CDR3 reads CATSDPSSGQETQYF. The CDR3 region has the DNA TGTGCCACCAGTGATCCGAGCAGCGGACAAGAGACCCAGTACTTC.

The chain is built from TRBV6-5 and TRBJ1-4; D is unclear. V shed 8 bases and J shed 5 bases, with 18 bases lying between them. The length of the CDR3 is 15 residues. Germline loops: CDR1 MNHEY, CDR2 SVGAGI. The CDR3 region has the DNA TGTGCCAGCCGGATGGGGTTTGGAGGAAATGAAAAACTGTTTTTT. Its protein product is CASRMGFGGNEKLFF.

This chain joins TRBV27 and TRBJ2-7; TRBD2 matches at 8 bases. The CDR3 covers 16 residues. Germline V gene data show CDR1 as MNHEY and CDR2 as SMNVEV (reference sequence). The V and J ends lost 6 bases and 2 bases, in that order; junction bases with no gene match: 12. The CDR3, as DNA: TGTGCCAGCAGATCCATCACGGGACTAGTGGCCTACGAGCAGTACTTC. Translation gives CASRSITGLVAYEQYF.

J is TRBJ2-4 and V is TRBV6-5; 7 positions match TRBD1. The CDR3 length is 15 residues. J lost 4 bases, V lost 0 bases, and 3 bases had no gene match. The germline V gene encodes CDR1 MNHEY and CDR2 SVGAGI. Here the CDR3 DNA reads TGTGCCAGCAGTTACTCGGCAGGGGGTAAAAACATTCAGTACTTC. It yields the protein CASSYSAGGKNIQYF.